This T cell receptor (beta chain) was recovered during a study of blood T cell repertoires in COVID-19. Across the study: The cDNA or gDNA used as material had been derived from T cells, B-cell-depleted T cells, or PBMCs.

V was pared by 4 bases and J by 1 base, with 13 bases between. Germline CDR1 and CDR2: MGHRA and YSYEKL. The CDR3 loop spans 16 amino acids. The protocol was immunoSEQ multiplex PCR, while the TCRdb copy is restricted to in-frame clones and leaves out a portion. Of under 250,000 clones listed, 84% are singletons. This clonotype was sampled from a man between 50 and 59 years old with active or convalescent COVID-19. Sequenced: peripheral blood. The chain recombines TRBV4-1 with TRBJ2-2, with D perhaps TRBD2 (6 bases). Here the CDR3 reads CASSRSGSGNTGELFF. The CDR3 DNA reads TGCGCCAGCAGCCGGTCGGGTAGCGGGAACACCGGGGAGCTGTTTTTT.